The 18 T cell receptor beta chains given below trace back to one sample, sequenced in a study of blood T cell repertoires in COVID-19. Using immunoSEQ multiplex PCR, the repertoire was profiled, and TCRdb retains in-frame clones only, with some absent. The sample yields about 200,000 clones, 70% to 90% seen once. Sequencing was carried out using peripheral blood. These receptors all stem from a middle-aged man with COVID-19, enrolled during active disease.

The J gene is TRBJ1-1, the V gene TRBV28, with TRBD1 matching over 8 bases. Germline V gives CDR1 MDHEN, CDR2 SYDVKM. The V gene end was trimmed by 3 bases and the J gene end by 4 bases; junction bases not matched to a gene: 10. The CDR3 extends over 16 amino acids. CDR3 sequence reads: CASSLGRGLLGTEAFF. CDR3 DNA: TGTGCCAGCAGTTTGGGCAGGGGGCTATTGGGCACTGAAGCTTTCTTT.

Written as DNA, the CDR3 is TGTGCCACCAGCAGGGAGCTAGCGGGGGGGCTCAATGAGCAGTTCTTC. This translates into CATSRELAGGLNEQFF. The chain recombines TRBV15 with TRBJ2-1; 12 bases agree with TRBD2. This CDR3 has 16 residues. V shed 3 bases and J 6 bases; nucleotides not matched to a gene: 6. CDR1 LNHNV and CDR2 YYDKDF come from the germline V gene (reference sequence).

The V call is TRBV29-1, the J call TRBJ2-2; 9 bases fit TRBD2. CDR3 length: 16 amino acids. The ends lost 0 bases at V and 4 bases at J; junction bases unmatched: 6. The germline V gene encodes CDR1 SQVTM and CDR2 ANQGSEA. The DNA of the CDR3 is TGCAGCGTTGAAGATAGGGGCGGGAGGGCCACCGGGGAGCTGTTTTTT. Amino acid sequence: CSVEDRGGRATGELFF.

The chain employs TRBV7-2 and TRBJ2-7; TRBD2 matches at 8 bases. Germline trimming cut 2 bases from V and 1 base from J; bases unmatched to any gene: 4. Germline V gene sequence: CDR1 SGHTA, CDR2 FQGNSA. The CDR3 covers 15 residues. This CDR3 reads CASSLRGTSSYEQYF. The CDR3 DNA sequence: TGTGCCAGCAGCTTAAGGGGGACTAGTTCCTACGAGCAGTACTTC.

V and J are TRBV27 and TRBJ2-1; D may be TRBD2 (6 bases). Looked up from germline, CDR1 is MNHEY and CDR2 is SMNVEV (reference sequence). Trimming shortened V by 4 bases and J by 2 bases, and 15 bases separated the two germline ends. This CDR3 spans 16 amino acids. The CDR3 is CASSSPPGVAYNEQFF. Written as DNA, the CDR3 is TGTGCCAGCAGTTCACCTCCGGGGGTGGCCTACAATGAGCAGTTCTTC.

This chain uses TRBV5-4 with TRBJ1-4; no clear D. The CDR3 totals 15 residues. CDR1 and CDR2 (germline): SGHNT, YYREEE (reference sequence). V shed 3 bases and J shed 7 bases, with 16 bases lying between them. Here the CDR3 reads CASSSGIEWGEKLFF. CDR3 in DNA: TGTGCCAGCAGCTCCGGGATAGAATGGGGTGAAAAACTGTTTTTT.

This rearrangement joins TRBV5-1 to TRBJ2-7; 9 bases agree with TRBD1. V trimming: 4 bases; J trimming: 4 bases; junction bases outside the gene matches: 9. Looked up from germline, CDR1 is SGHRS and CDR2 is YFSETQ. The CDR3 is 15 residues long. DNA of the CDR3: TGCGCCAGCAGCCCATGGACAGGGGAACCTTACGAGCAGTACTTC. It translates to CASSPWTGEPYEQYF.

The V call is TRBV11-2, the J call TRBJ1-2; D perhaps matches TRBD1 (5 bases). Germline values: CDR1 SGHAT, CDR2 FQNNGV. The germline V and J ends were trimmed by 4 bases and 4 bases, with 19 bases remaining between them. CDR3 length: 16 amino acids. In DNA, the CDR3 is TGTGCCAGCAGCTATAGAGGGAGGGGAGGTATCTATGGCTACACCTTC. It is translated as CASSYRGRGGIYGYTF. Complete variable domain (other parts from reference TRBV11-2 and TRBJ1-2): EAGVAQSPRYKIIEKRQSVAFWCNPISGHATLYWYQQILGQGPKLLIQFQNNGVVDDSQLPKDRFSAERLKGVDSTLKIQPAKLEDSAVYLCASSYRGRGGIYGYTFGSGTRLTVV.

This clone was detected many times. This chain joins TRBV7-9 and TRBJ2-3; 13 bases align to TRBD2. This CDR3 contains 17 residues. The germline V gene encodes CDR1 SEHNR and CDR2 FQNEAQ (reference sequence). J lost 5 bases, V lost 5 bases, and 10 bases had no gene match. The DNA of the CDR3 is TGTGCCAGCAGCCCCGGACTAGCGGGAGTTCTAGGAGATACGCAGTATTTT. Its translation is CASSPGLAGVLGDTQYF.

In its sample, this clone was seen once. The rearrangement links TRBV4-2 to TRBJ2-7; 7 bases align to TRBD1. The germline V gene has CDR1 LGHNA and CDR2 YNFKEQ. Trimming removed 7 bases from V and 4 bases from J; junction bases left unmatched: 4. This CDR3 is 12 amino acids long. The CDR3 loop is CASMGQTYEQYF. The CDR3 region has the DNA TGTGCCAGCATGGGACAGACATACGAGCAGTACTTC.

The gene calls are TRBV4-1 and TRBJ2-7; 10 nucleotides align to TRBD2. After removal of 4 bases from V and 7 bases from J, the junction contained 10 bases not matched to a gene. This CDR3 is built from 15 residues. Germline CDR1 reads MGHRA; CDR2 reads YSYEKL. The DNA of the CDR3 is TGCGCCAGCAGCCCGGGGCTAGCGGGAGAGGGTGAGCAGTACTTC. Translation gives CASSPGLAGEGEQYF.

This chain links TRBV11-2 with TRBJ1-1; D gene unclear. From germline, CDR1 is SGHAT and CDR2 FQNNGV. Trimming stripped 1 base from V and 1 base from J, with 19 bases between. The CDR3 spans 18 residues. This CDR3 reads CASSLVLFGTRGNTEAFF. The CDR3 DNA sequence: TGTGCCAGCAGCTTAGTGCTCTTTGGTACTCGGGGGAACACTGAAGCTTTCTTT.

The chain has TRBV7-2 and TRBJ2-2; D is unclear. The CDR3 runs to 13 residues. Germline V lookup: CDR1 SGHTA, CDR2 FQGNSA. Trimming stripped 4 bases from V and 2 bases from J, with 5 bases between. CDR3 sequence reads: CASSSPNTGELFF. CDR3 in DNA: TGTGCCAGCAGCTCTCCTAACACCGGGGAGCTGTTTTTT. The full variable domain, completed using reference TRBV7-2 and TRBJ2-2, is GAGVSQSPSNKVTEKGKDVELRCDPISGHTALYWYRQSLGQGLEFLIYFQGNSAPDKSGLPSDRFSAERTGGSVSTLTIQRTQQEDSAVYLCASSSPNTGELFFGEGSRLTVL.

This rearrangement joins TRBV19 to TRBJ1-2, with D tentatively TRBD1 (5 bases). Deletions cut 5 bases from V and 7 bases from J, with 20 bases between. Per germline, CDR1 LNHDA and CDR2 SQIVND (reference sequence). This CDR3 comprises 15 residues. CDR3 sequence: CASSGTVHGGGGYTF. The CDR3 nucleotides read TGTGCCAGTAGTGGAACAGTCCACGGCGGGGGTGGCTACACCTTC.

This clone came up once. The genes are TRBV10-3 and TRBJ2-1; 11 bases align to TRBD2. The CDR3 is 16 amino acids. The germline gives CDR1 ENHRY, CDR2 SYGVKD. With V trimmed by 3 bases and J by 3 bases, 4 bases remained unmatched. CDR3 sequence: CAISDWTSGFYNEQFF. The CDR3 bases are TGTGCCATCAGTGACTGGACTAGCGGGTTCTACAATGAGCAGTTCTTC.

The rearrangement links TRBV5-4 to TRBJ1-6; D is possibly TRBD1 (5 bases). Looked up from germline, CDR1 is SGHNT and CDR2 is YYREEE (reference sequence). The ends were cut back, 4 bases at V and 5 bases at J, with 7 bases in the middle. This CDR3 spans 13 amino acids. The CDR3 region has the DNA TGTGCCAGCAGCCCGGACAATAATTCACCCCTCCACTTT. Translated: CASSPDNNSPLHF.

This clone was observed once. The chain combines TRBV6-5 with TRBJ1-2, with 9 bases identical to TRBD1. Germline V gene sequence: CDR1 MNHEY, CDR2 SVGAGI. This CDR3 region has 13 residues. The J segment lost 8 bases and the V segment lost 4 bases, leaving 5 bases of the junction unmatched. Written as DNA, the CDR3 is TGTGCCAGCAGTTTCGGGACAGGGCGCGGCTACACCTTC. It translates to CASSFGTGRGYTF.

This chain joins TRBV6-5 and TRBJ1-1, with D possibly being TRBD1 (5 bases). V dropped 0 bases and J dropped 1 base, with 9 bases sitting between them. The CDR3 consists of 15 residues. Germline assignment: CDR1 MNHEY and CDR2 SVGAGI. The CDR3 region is CASSYSVGQNTEAFF. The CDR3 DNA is TGTGCCAGCAGTTACTCGGTCGGACAGAACACTGAAGCTTTCTTT.